Following are 9 T cell receptor beta chains from one sample sequenced in a study of blood T cell repertoires in COVID-19 (dated by TCRdb to 2020 to 2021). The library was generated by the immunoSEQ multiplex PCR assay. This immuneACCESS table, as held by TCRdb, lists in-frame sequences with V and J called but not all clones. Of the missing ones, under half trace to an unresolved V gene in checked studies; the others have no known cause. Within this sample are over 200,000 clones, with 80% to 90% of them counted one time only. Roughly 2.7% of the sample is taken by the ten largest. Sequenced sample: peripheral blood. Receptors were obtained from a man aged 25 to 40 with COVID-19, enrolled during active disease.

J is TRBJ2-1 and V is TRBV4-3, with 7 bases aligning to TRBD1. V gave up 1 base and J gave up 0 bases; unmatched junction bases: 9. The CDR3 contains 18 residues. Germline assignment: CDR1 LGHNA and CDR2 YSLEER. DNA of the CDR3: TGCGCCAGCAGCCAAGTTGCAGGACAGGCCCTCTCCTACAATGAGCAGTTCTTC. Translated, it gives CASSQVAGQALSYNEQFF.

CDR3 residues: CASSINGAGGLNEQFF. The DNA of the CDR3 is TGTGCCAGTAGTATAAATGGAGCGGGAGGGCTCAATGAGCAGTTCTTC. V usage is TRBV19 and J usage is TRBJ2-1, with 10 bases lining up with TRBD2. Germline CDR1 LNHDA, CDR2 SQIVND (reference sequence). This CDR3 has 16 amino acids. Trimming removed 2 bases from V and 6 bases from J; junction bases left unmatched: 7.

J is TRBJ1-2 and V is TRBV13; D unclear. This CDR3 region has 12 residues. V was shortened by 5 bases and J by 4 bases, with 8 bases between the two germline ends. Germline-derived CDR1 and CDR2 are PRHDT and FYEKMQ (reference sequence). In DNA form, the CDR3 reads TGTGCCAGCAGCCAAAACGGCTATGGCTACACCTTC. Translation: CASSQNGYGYTF.

The chain employs TRBV19 and TRBJ1-5; D gene uncertain. CDR3 length: 13 amino acids. Trimming cost V 7 bases and J 0 bases, with 7 bases left between them. In germline, CDR1 is LNHDA, CDR2 SQIVND (reference sequence). In DNA, the CDR3 is TGTGCCAGTAAGAGTTATAGCAATCAGCCCCAGCATTTT. This codes for CASKSYSNQPQHF. The full variable domain, its missing parts supplied by reference TRBV19 and TRBJ1-5, is DGGITQSPKYLFRKEGQNVTLSCEQNLNHDAMYWYRQDPGQGLRLIYYSQIVNDFQKGDIAEGYSVSREKKESFPLTVTSAQKNPTAFYLCASKSYSNQPQHFGDGTRLSIL.

This clone appeared a few times. The chain recombines TRBV6-5 with TRBJ2-3; no definite D call. The V end was cut by 0 bases, the J end by 6 bases, with 4 bases between. CDR1 is MNHEY and CDR2 is SVGAGI in the germline V gene. The CDR3 runs to 12 residues. The CDR3 coding sequence is TGTGCCAGCAGTTACTCGAGGGATACGCAGTATTTT. The encoded protein is CASSYSRDTQYF.

V is TRBV7-2 and J is TRBJ2-7, with D maybe TRBD2 (6 bases). The CDR3 totals 16 residues. With 3 bases removed from V and 5 bases from J, the gap between germline ends came to 20 bases. Germline loops: CDR1 SGHTA, CDR2 FQGNSA. This chain's CDR3 is CASSLGGSEGFNEQYF. CDR3 nucleotides: TGTGCCAGCAGCTTGGGGGGTTCGGAGGGGTTCAACGAGCAGTACTTC.

CDR3 in amino acids: CASSPRTGGSSYNSPLHF. The CDR3 DNA sequence: TGTGCCAGCAGTCCCCGGACAGGGGGGAGCTCCTATAATTCACCCCTCCACTTT. This chain joins TRBV27 and TRBJ1-6, with 10 nucleotides matching TRBD1. Trimming removed 5 bases from V and 0 bases from J; junction bases left unmatched: 7. This CDR3 has 18 amino acids. In germline, CDR1 is MNHEY, CDR2 SMNVEV (reference sequence).

The count of this clone is one. The chain combines TRBV12-3 or TRBV12-4 with TRBJ2-5; D is possibly TRBD1 (6 bases). The CDR3 sequence is 13 residues long. V was pared by 5 bases and J by 4 bases, with 11 bases between. CDR3 DNA sequence: TGTGCCAGCAGTAAGGGGGTGCCAGAGACCCAGTACTTC. Protein: CASSKGVPETQYF.

DNA for the CDR3: TGTGCCAGCAGTGAAAAGAGAGGGTCCTCTGGAAACACCATATATTTT. This encodes CASSEKRGSSGNTIYF. The rearrangement links TRBV6-1 to TRBJ1-3, with D hard to call. The CDR3 extends over 16 amino acids. Germline loops: CDR1 MNHNS, CDR2 SASEGT. The V gene lost 2 bases and the J gene lost 0 bases, with 11 bases spanning the gap.